These 31 T cell receptor beta chains were all obtained from the same sample, sequenced in a study of shared clonotypes between healthy human individuals (dated by TCRdb to 2018 to 2021). Preparation of the library involved the immunoSEQ multiplex PCR assay. As stored in TCRdb, this immuneACCESS dataset retains in-frame rearrangements with V and J assigned. A fraction of the clones does not appear; measured against another copy, unresolved V genes explain less than half of the discrepancy, and the remainder lacks a known reason. The sample has about 2.3 million clones on record, 93% of them singletons. The leading ten clones occupy under 0.45% of the sample. Sequencing was done on a sample of naive CD4+ T cells from PBMCs. The sample's cell subset or site label is to be understood as: CD45RA+ positively selected. All receptors derive from a man between 18 and 35 years old in good health. Some clones in this sample may be carry-over from other donors' samples.

The chain carries TRBV4-3 and TRBJ1-4; D uncertain. The germline gives CDR1 LGHNA, CDR2 YSLEER. Trimming removed 1 base at V and 0 bases at J, with 12 bases between. There are 17 residues in the CDR3. This chain's CDR3 is CASSQGGSLPTNEKLFF. The CDR3 coding sequence is TGCGCCAGCAGCCAAGGCGGCTCACTCCCAACTAATGAAAAACTGTTTTTT.

The rearrangement links TRBV11-2 to TRBJ2-1, with D perhaps matching TRBD1 (7 bases). V dropped 8 bases and J dropped 8 bases, with 25 bases sitting between them. Germline V CDR1 and CDR2: SGHAT, FQNNGV. The CDR3 is 16 residues long. CDR3 DNA: TGTGCCAGCTCCTTCTCTATGACAGGGAGGAGTGATGAGCAGTTCTTC. Translation: CASSFSMTGRSDEQFF.

The genes are TRBV27 and TRBJ2-1; D remains unclear. There are 17 residues in the CDR3. V lost 4 bases, J lost 3 bases, and 19 bases lay in between. Germline CDR1 reads MNHEY; CDR2 reads SMNVEV (reference sequence). CDR3 nucleotide sequence: TGTGCCAGCAGTTCACGCGTGTCGGGCAAGTTCTACAATGAGCAGTTCTTC. Protein: CASSSRVSGKFYNEQFF.

The chain employs TRBV4-1 and TRBJ1-2; 7 positions agree with TRBD1. The CDR3 is 14 amino acids. Germline CDR1 is MGHRA and CDR2 is YSYEKL. J was trimmed by 8 bases and V by 5 bases; bases with no gene match: 11. The CDR3 DNA is TGCGCCAGCAGCAACCCGGACAGGACGGGAGGCTACACCTTC. Amino acid sequence: CASSNPDRTGGYTF.

This clone came up once. Other DNA variants within this sample encode the same CDR3. This chain uses TRBV5-1 with TRBJ1-1; 8 bases align to TRBD1. Germline V gene sequence: CDR1 SGHRS, CDR2 YFSETQ. V dropped 4 bases and J dropped 1; count of bases not matched to a gene: 6. The CDR3 sequence is 15 residues long. The chain's CDR3 is CASSPPGTGNTEAFF. In DNA form, the CDR3 reads TGCGCCAGCAGCCCCCCCGGGACAGGGAACACTGAAGCTTTCTTT.

The CDR3 sequence is CASSSPGMNTEAFF. The CDR3 nucleotides read TGTGCCAGCAGCAGTCCTGGCATGAACACTGAAGCTTTCTTT. V usage is TRBV6-5 and J usage is TRBJ1-1; no firm D call. Between the trimmed V and J ends, which lost 6 bases and 0 bases, there was a span of 11 bases. CDR1 and CDR2 (germline): MNHEY, SVGAGI. This CDR3 contains 14 residues.

The chain recombines TRBV28 with TRBJ2-7; D is unresolved. The germline gives CDR1 MDHEN, CDR2 SYDVKM. Trimming cost V 4 bases and J 2 bases, with 12 bases left between them. The CDR3 has 14 amino acids. The CDR3 coding sequence is TGTGCCAGCAGTTACGCTCAGGTGACCTACGAGCAGTACTTC. Amino acid sequence: CASSYAQVTYEQYF.

J is TRBJ1-2 and V is TRBV30; D is unresolved. Per germline, CDR1 GTSNPN and CDR2 SVGIG (reference sequence). The V end lost 2 bases, the J end lost 4 bases, and 11 bases lay between the germline ends. This CDR3 region has 13 residues. The CDR3, as DNA: TGTGCCTGGAGTCGACCCGCGGGCTATGGCTACACCTTC. It encodes CAWSRPAGYGYTF.

This clone showed up just once. The chain recombines TRBV7-2 with TRBJ2-7; 7 bases match TRBD2. J was trimmed by 6 bases and V by 1 base; bases with no gene match: 12. The CDR3 totals 16 residues. Germline loops: CDR1 SGHTA, CDR2 FQGNSA. The CDR3 here is CASSLDAGGSVSEQYF. As DNA, the CDR3 is TGTGCCAGCAGCTTAGATGCTGGCGGGAGTGTCTCCGAGCAGTACTTC.

This sequence joins TRBV7-9 and TRBJ2-2; the match to TRBD2 covers 12 bases. The V and J ends lost 10 bases and 6 bases, in that order; junction bases with no gene match: 12. The CDR3 runs to 16 residues. CDR1 SEHNR and CDR2 FQNEAQ come from the germline V gene (reference sequence). CDR3 bases: TGTGCCACCAAGAGACTAGCGGGAGTTTTTTCCGGGGAGCTGTTTTTT. Translation: CATKRLAGVFSGELFF.

This clone was recorded a few times. V is TRBV6-1 and J is TRBJ1-1, with no clear D. CDR1 and CDR2 (germline): MNHNS, SASEGT. V was cut by 8 bases and J by 1 base, with 11 bases left in between. CDR3 length: 13 residues. CDR3 region: CASVRQSNTEAFF. CDR3 sequence (DNA): TGTGCCAGCGTGCGGCAGTCGAACACTGAAGCTTTCTTT.

This clone is a singleton in its sample. The chain is built from TRBV15 and TRBJ2-6; D ambiguous. Per germline, CDR1 LNHNV and CDR2 YYDKDF (reference sequence). V lost 5 bases and J lost 3, with 8 bases in between. This CDR3 is 14 amino acids long. The CDR3 is CATSPGSGANVLTF. The CDR3 DNA follows: TGTGCCACCAGCCCAGGTAGTGGGGCCAACGTCCTGACTTTC.

This chain connects TRBV7-2 to TRBJ1-1, with D uncertain. Germline-derived CDR1 and CDR2 are SGHTA and FQGNSA. V was shortened by 3 bases and J by 1 base, with 12 bases between the two germline ends. This CDR3 region has 15 residues. The CDR3 nucleotides are TGTGCCAGCAGCTTGGGTTACGGTCAGAACACTGAAGCTTTCTTT. Its protein is CASSLGYGQNTEAFF.

V and J are TRBV5-1 and TRBJ1-2, with D uncertain. This CDR3 is built from 16 residues. Trimming shortened V by 0 bases and J by 4 bases, and 16 bases separated the two germline ends. Per the germline V gene, CDR1 is SGHRS and CDR2 is YFSETQ. The CDR3 sequence: CASSLVVRSYPYGYTF. DNA for the CDR3: TGCGCCAGCAGCTTGGTAGTCAGATCCTACCCCTATGGCTACACCTTC. Full variable domain (remainder filled in from reference TRBV5-1 and TRBJ1-2): KAGVTQTPRYLIKTRGQQVTLSCSPISGHRSVSWYQQTPGQGLQFLFEYFSETQRNKGNFPGRFSGRQFSNSRSEMNVSTLELGDSALYLCASSLVVRSYPYGYTFGSGTRLTVV.

This chain links TRBV7-9 with TRBJ2-7; 7 bases match TRBD2. CDR1 SEHNR and CDR2 FQNEAQ come from the germline V gene (reference sequence). This CDR3 region has 15 residues. After removal of 0 bases from V and 0 bases from J, the junction contained 2 bases not matched to a gene. The CDR3 DNA is TGTGCCAGCAGCTTAGCTCGGGACTACTCCTACGAGCAGTACTTC. As protein: CASSLARDYSYEQYF.

This chain joins TRBV5-1 and TRBJ2-1, with 14 bases identical to TRBD2. J was trimmed by 10 bases and V by 4 bases; bases with no gene match: 7. The germline V gene has CDR1 SGHRS and CDR2 YFSETQ. The CDR3 spans 15 residues. CDR3 sequence (DNA): TGCGCCAGCAGCCTGGGGACTAGCGGGGGCGTGGAGCAGTTCTTC. It encodes CASSLGTSGGVEQFF. Supplemented by reference TRBV5-1 and TRBJ2-1, the full variable domain reads KAGVTQTPRYLIKTRGQQVTLSCSPISGHRSVSWYQQTPGQGLQFLFEYFSETQRNKGNFPGRFSGRQFSNSRSEMNVSTLELGDSALYLCASSLGTSGGVEQFFGPGTRLTVL.

This chain connects TRBV5-1 to TRBJ2-2; 13 nucleotides match TRBD2. After removal of 2 bases from V and 6 bases from J, the junction contained 1 base not matched to a gene. The CDR3 runs to 15 residues. CDR1 is SGHRS, CDR2 YFSETQ, per germline. CDR3 amino acids: CASSLGTSGAGELFF. Written as DNA, the CDR3 is TGCGCCAGCAGCTTAGGGACTAGCGGGGCCGGGGAGCTGTTTTTT.

This chain links TRBV29-1 with TRBJ2-3; 8 bases line up with TRBD1. The CDR3 has 15 residues. Germline CDR1 reads SQVTM; CDR2 reads ANQGSEA. The V gene end was trimmed by 3 bases and the J gene end by 2 bases; junction bases not matched to a gene: 7. The CDR3 DNA reads TGCAGCGTTGAGCCGGGACAGGCAAACACAGATACGCAGTATTTT. This translates into CSVEPGQANTDTQYF.

The J gene is TRBJ2-2, the V gene TRBV4-1; perhaps TRBD1 as D (5 bases). The CDR3 length is 16 residues. Trimming pared 5 bases from V and 2 bases from J, leaving 15 bases between. Germline CDR1 reads MGHRA; CDR2 reads YSYEKL. The CDR3 DNA is TGCGCCAGCAGCGACTGGCCCAGGGCTAACACCGGGGAGCTGTTTTTT. This codes for CASSDWPRANTGELFF.

The V gene is TRBV19, the J gene TRBJ2-1, with D tentatively TRBD1 (5 bases). V lost 1 base to trimming and J lost 0 bases, with 10 bases between them. CDR3 length: 16 amino acids. Looked up from germline, CDR1 is LNHDA and CDR2 is SQIVND (reference sequence). CDR3 in amino acids: CASSIVGLVSYNEQFF. In DNA form, the CDR3 reads TGTGCCAGTAGTATAGTGGGGCTAGTCTCCTACAATGAGCAGTTCTTC.

The chain is built from TRBV19 and TRBJ2-5, with a tentative D call TRBD2 (7 bases). Germline V lookup: CDR1 LNHDA, CDR2 SQIVND (reference sequence). Trimming removed 5 bases from V and 4 bases from J, with 20 bases in between. The CDR3 spans 16 residues. The CDR3 is CASSPPGGVLGETQYF. The CDR3 nucleotides are TGTGCCAGTAGTCCCCCGGGGGGCGTCTTGGGAGAGACCCAGTACTTC.

The V call is TRBV10-2, the J call TRBJ2-7, with D unresolved. The V gene's germline CDR1 is WSHSY and CDR2 SAAADI. Trimming left V 4 bases short and J 0 bases short, with 7 bases between. The CDR3 covers 13 residues. CDR3 region: CASSVLHSYEQYF. Here the CDR3 DNA reads TGCGCCAGCAGTGTACTTCACTCCTACGAGCAGTACTTC.

The chain recombines TRBV5-3 with TRBJ2-5; D is ambiguous. TRBV5-3 is reported as an ORF; its role is uncertain. The CDR3 sequence is 15 residues long. The V end lost 3 bases, the J end lost 7 bases, and 19 bases lay between the germline ends. The CDR3 DNA reads TGTGCCAGAAGCTCGATGGGCCCTATGGGTGGGACCCAGTACTTC. Amino acids: CARSSMGPMGGTQYF.

The genes are TRBV5-4 and TRBJ2-5; no clear D. CDR3 length: 14 residues. Trimming took 0 bases from V and 1 from J, leaving 7 bases between them. Germline assignment: CDR1 SGHNT and CDR2 YYREEE (reference sequence). CDR3 amino acids: CASSLARFQETQYF. The CDR3 DNA reads as TGTGCCAGCAGCTTGGCCAGGTTCCAAGAGACCCAGTACTTC.

The chain is built from TRBV7-2 and TRBJ1-1; unclear D gene. V lost 3 bases and J 5 bases, leaving 13 bases between the germline ends. From germline, CDR1 is SGHTA and CDR2 FQGNSA. This CDR3 contains 14 residues. The CDR3 protein is CASSLVGWRTEAFF. The CDR3 region has the DNA TGTGCCAGCAGCTTGGTAGGGTGGAGGACTGAAGCTTTCTTT.

The chain links TRBV7-3 to TRBJ2-5, with no clear D. Deletions cut 2 bases from V and 5 bases from J, with 9 bases between. There are 13 residues in the CDR3. Germline lookup yields CDR1 SGHTA and CDR2 FQGTGA. The CDR3 loop reads CASSLLRGETQYF. DNA of the CDR3: TGTGCCAGCAGCTTACTTCGTGGGGAGACCCAGTACTTC.

The V and J genes are TRBV14 and TRBJ2-3, with 11 nucleotides matching TRBD2. V lost 2 bases and J lost 4; bases outside the gene matches: 14. The germline V gene has CDR1 SGHDN and CDR2 FVKESK. The CDR3 runs 19 residues. This CDR3 reads CASSQTTGLAVGGADTQYF. In DNA form, the CDR3 reads TGTGCCAGCAGCCAAACCACGGGACTAGCGGTCGGGGGGGCAGATACGCAGTATTTT.

V gene TRBV6-6 combines with J gene TRBJ2-5, with D tentatively TRBD2 (5 bases). The germline CDR1 and CDR2 sequences are MNHNY and SVGAGI (reference sequence). The CDR3 is 13 residues long. V lost 5 bases and J 2 bases, leaving 9 bases between the germline ends. The CDR3 bases are TGTGCCAGCAGTAGGACGGGACAAGAGACCCAGTACTTC. This sequence encodes CASSRTGQETQYF.

In the case of this clone: Other DNA sequences in the sample encode the same CDR3. The V and J genes are TRBV5-1 and TRBJ1-5; D may be TRBD1 (5 bases). This CDR3 is 14 amino acids long. Germline V gene data show CDR1 as SGHRS and CDR2 as YFSETQ. With 0 bases removed from V and 7 bases from J, the gap between germline ends came to 11 bases. The CDR3 sequence: CASSLEGTGQPQHF. DNA of the CDR3: TGCGCCAGCAGCTTGGAGGGGACCGGGCAGCCCCAGCATTTT.

This clone was picked up one time. CDR3 sequence: CASSEQLRGDQPQHF. The CDR3 nucleotides are TGTGCCAGCAGTGAACAGTTAAGGGGTGATCAGCCCCAGCATTTT. V and J are TRBV6-1 and TRBJ1-5; possibly TRBD1 for D (5 bases). Per germline, CDR1 MNHNS and CDR2 SASEGT. Trimming removed 2 bases at V and 5 bases at J, with 13 bases between. The CDR3 has 15 residues.

The chain uses TRBV18 and TRBJ1-1; 10 bases map to TRBD1. In germline, CDR1 is KGHSH, CDR2 LQKENI. The J segment lost 1 base and the V segment lost 6 bases, leaving 11 bases of the junction unmatched. The CDR3 consists of 17 residues. DNA for the CDR3: TGTGCCAGCTCCGAGACAGGGGGCTATCCCCCGAACACTGAAGCTTTCTTT. Its translation is CASSETGGYPPNTEAFF.